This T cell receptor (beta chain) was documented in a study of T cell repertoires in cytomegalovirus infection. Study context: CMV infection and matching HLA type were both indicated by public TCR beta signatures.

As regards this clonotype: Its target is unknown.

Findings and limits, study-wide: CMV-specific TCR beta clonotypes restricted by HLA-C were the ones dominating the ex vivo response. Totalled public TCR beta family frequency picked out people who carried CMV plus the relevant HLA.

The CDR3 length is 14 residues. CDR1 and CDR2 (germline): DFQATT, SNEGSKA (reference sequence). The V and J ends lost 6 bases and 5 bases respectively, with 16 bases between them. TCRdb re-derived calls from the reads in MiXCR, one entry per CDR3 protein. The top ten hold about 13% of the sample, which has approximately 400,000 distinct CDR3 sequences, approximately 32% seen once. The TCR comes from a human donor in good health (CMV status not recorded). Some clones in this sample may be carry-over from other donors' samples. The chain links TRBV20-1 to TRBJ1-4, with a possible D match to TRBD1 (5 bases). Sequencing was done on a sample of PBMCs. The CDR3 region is CSAWATGSNEKLFF. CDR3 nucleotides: TGCAGTGCCTGGGCAACAGGCTCAAATGAAAAACTGTTTTTT.